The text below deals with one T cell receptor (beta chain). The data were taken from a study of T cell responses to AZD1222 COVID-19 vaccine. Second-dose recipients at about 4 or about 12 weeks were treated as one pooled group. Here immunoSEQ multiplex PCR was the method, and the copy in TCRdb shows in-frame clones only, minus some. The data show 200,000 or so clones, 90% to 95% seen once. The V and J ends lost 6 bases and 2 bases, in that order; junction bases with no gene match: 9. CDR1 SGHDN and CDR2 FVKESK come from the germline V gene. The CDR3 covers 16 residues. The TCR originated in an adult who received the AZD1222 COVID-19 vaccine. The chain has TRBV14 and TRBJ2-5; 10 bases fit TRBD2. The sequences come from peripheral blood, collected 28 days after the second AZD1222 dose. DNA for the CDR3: TGTGCCAGCAGTCAACTAGCGGGGAAAGGACAAGAGACCCAGTACTTC. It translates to CASSQLAGKGQETQYF.